One and the same sample provided the 19 T cell receptor beta chains below, sequenced in a study of T cells in Graves' hyperthyroidism and ophthalmopathy (dated by TCRdb to the late 2010s). The protocol used for the library was multiplex PCR. TCRdb names Illumina HiSeq 2000 as the instrument used. The TCR beta CDR3 regions were amplified from the RNA transcripts. For the first round of RT-PCR on the TCR CDR3, the HTBI primer set was used together with the Qiagen OneStep RT-PCR kit. Using fastp trimming at Q25 and MiXCR clonotype assembly, TCRdb reanalyzed the public sequencing data and kept in-frame beta chains. Records with the same CDR3 protein are collapsed into one entry carrying the most frequent genes and DNA. The sample table shows fewer than 900,000 distinct CDR3 sequences, and 18% are seen once. Roughly 17% of the sample belongs to the ten largest clones. Sequences were obtained from blood. These receptors all stem from a woman aged 45-59 years with Graves' hyperthyroidism that later progressed to Graves' ophthalmopathy.

J is TRBJ1-6 and V is TRBV28, with D possibly TRBD1 on 5 matching bases. Germline CDR1 reads MDHEN; CDR2 reads SYDVKM. With 3 bases removed from V and 7 bases from J, the gap between germline ends came to 19 bases. The CDR3 length is 17 residues. The CDR3 DNA reads TGTGCCAGCAGTTTCACCCCTTACGGGGACGGGAATTCACCCCTCCACTTT. Amino acid sequence: CASSFTPYGDGNSPLHF.

The chain couples TRBV12-3 or TRBV12-4 to TRBJ2-5; either TRBD1 or TRBD2 may fit D (5 bases each). The V and J ends lost 4 bases and 9 bases respectively, with 18 bases between them. The CDR3 consists of 14 residues. The CDR3 sequence: CASSSLTAFGAQYF. The CDR3 bases are TGTGCCAGCAGTTCTCTGACAGCTTTCGGGGCCCAGTACTTC.

This clonotype was observed many times. The V call is TRBV6-5, the J call TRBJ2-7; D remains ambiguous. The CDR3 has 12 amino acids. Trimming shortened V by 0 bases and J by 3 bases, and 3 bases separated the two germline ends. The germline V gene has CDR1 MNHEY and CDR2 SVGAGI. CDR3 sequence (DNA): TGTGCCAGCAGTTACTCGAACTACGAGCAGTACTTC. It yields the protein CASSYSNYEQYF.

This clonotype was counted ten times or more. The genes are TRBV28 and TRBJ2-5, with 7 bases fitting TRBD2. Germline V gene sequence: CDR1 MDHEN, CDR2 SYDVKM. The CDR3 runs 15 residues. J lost 2 bases, V lost 5 bases, and 8 bases had no gene match. DNA of the CDR3: TGTGCCAGCAGTCCTCCGTTCGGGGGGCAAGAGACCCAGTACTTC. It codes for CASSPPFGGQETQYF.

This clonotype was detected a few times. This sequence joins TRBV6-1 and TRBJ1-2; maybe TRBD1 (6 bases). CDR1 and CDR2 from the germline V gene are MNHNS and SASEGT. This CDR3 has 15 amino acids. V lost 1 base and J lost 2, with 11 bases in between. CDR3 bases: TGTGCCAGCAGTGAAGTTCAGGGGCGGAACTATGGCTACACCTTC. This encodes CASSEVQGRNYGYTF.

This clonotype was picked up a small number of times. For the CDR3, the DNA is TGCGCCAGCAGCCAAGGACAGTTACAAGAGACCCAGTACTTC. It specifies CASSQGQLQETQYF. The V and J genes are TRBV4-1 and TRBJ2-5, with a possible D match to TRBD1 (5 bases). This CDR3 comprises 14 residues. V lost 1 base to trimming and J lost 2 bases, with 8 bases between them. Germline lookup yields CDR1 MGHRA and CDR2 YSYEKL.

This clonotype was counted only a few times. The chain recombines TRBV5-1 with TRBJ1-5, with no clear D. Germline values: CDR1 SGHRS, CDR2 YFSETQ. The CDR3 runs to 15 residues. The V end lost 0 bases, the J end lost 2 bases, and 9 bases lay between the germline ends. The CDR3 sequence: CASSLDGVGNQPQHF. CDR3 bases: TGCGCCAGCAGCTTGGATGGGGTGGGCAATCAGCCCCAGCATTTT.

The chain is built from TRBV12-5 and TRBJ2-5; D might be TRBD2 (6 bases). This CDR3 spans 13 amino acids. Trimming removed 6 bases from V and 2 bases from J, with 10 bases in between. CDR1 is LGHNT, CDR2 FRNRAP, per germline. Here the CDR3 reads CASGGRGQETQYF. CDR3 DNA sequence: TGTGCTAGTGGGGGACGGGGGCAAGAGACCCAGTACTTC. Complete variable domain (other parts from reference TRBV12-5 and TRBJ2-5): DARVTQTPRHKVTEMGQEVTMRCQPILGHNTVFWYRQTMMQGLELLAYFRNRAPLDDSGMPKDRFSAEMPDATLATLKIQPSEPRDSAVYFCASGGRGQETQYFGPGTRLLVL.

The genes are TRBV5-5 and TRBJ1-4; D perhaps matches TRBD1 (6 bases). CDR1 SGHKS and CDR2 YYEKEE come from the germline V gene (reference sequence). Trimming left V 4 bases short and J 5 bases short, with 12 bases between. This CDR3 region has 14 residues. The CDR3 DNA sequence: TGTGCCAGCAGCCGGGACACTTGGAATGAAAAACTGTTTTTT. Its protein product is CASSRDTWNEKLFF.

This clonotype was observed once. This chain connects TRBV12-3 or TRBV12-4 to TRBJ2-7; 10 nucleotides match TRBD2. The J segment lost 5 bases and the V segment lost 5 bases, leaving 3 bases of the junction unmatched. The CDR3 covers 13 residues. The CDR3 loop is CASSPGLANEQYF. In DNA, the CDR3 is TGTGCCAGCAGTCCGGGACTAGCGAACGAGCAGTACTTC.

A few counts support this clonotype. The chain uses TRBV5-1 and TRBJ2-5; TRBD2 matches at 7 bases. The trim removed 4 bases at V and 1 base at J, leaving 4 bases unmatched. Per germline, CDR1 SGHRS and CDR2 YFSETQ. The CDR3 spans 14 residues. The CDR3 sequence is CASSPGTIQETQYF. CDR3 nucleotides: TGCGCCAGCAGCCCCGGGACTATCCAAGAGACCCAGTACTTC. The full variable domain, rest sourced from reference TRBV5-1 and TRBJ2-5, is KAGVTQTPRYLIKTRGQQVTLSCSPISGHRSVSWYQQTPGQGLQFLFEYFSETQRNKGNFPGRFSGRQFSNSRSEMNVSTLELGDSALYLCASSPGTIQETQYFGPGTRLLVL.

This clonotype came up a few times. This chain uses TRBV6-2 or TRBV6-3 with TRBJ2-3; 9 bases are shared with TRBD2. The V segment lost 2 bases and the J segment 4 bases; nucleotides outside the gene matches: 10. This CDR3 is 17 amino acids long. Germline loops: CDR1 MNHEY, CDR2 SVGEGT. The CDR3 here is CASSYPPAAGGADTQYF. The CDR3, as DNA: TGTGCCAGCAGTTACCCCCCGGCGGCGGGGGGGGCAGATACGCAGTATTTT.

This chain connects TRBV27 to TRBJ1-5, with D unclear. Germline assignment: CDR1 MNHEY and CDR2 SMNVEV (reference sequence). V lost 6 bases, J lost 3 bases, and 12 bases lay in between. There are 14 residues in the CDR3. CDR3 protein: CASSPHVDNQPQHF. The CDR3 DNA is TGTGCCAGCAGCCCCCACGTAGACAATCAGCCCCAGCATTTT.

This clonotype came up a few times. The chain combines TRBV20-1 with TRBJ1-2, with D tentatively TRBD1 (6 bases). The CDR3 has 16 residues. CDR1 DFQATT and CDR2 SNEGSKA come from the germline V gene (reference sequence). The germline V and J ends were trimmed by 0 bases and 4 bases, with 18 bases remaining between them. CDR3 in DNA: TGCAGTGCTAGAGACCGGGACACCCCGTTGAGCTATGGCTACACCTTC. Amino acid sequence: CSARDRDTPLSYGYTF.

This clonotype was picked up many times. J is TRBJ2-5 and V is TRBV3-1; 9 bases align to TRBD1. Germline CDR1 is LGHDT and CDR2 is YNNKEL (reference sequence). J gave up 13 bases and V 0 bases, and 9 bases lay outside the gene matches. This CDR3 contains 14 residues. CDR3 bases: TGTGCCAGCAGCCAAGATCAGGGGGGGGACAGGGTGTACTTC. This gives the protein CASSQDQGGDRVYF.

This clonotype was observed at least ten times. The chain uses TRBV20-1 and TRBJ2-5; D perhaps matches TRBD2 (6 bases). CDR3 length equals 16 residues. V was trimmed by 1 base and J by 4 bases, leaving 19 bases between them. CDR1 DFQATT and CDR2 SNEGSKA come from the germline V gene (reference sequence). CDR3 DNA: TGCAGTGCTAGAGGTGCGGAGGGCCCCGGGCCAGAGACCCAGTACTTC. Protein: CSARGAEGPGPETQYF.

The CDR3 DNA reads TGTGCCAGCAGTTTGGCCTCGACCTACGAGCAGTACTTC. Encoded protein: CASSLASTYEQYF. V and J are TRBV27 and TRBJ2-7; D uncertain. The CDR3 has 13 residues. V shed 3 bases and J shed 2 bases, with 8 bases lying between them. Looked up from germline, CDR1 is MNHEY and CDR2 is SMNVEV (reference sequence).

This clonotype was seen ten or more times. CDR3 amino acids: CASSQEGYGYTF. CDR3 DNA sequence: TGTGCCAGCAGCCAAGAGGGCTATGGCTACACCTTC. The chain recombines TRBV3-1 with TRBJ1-2; D unresolved. CDR3 length: 12 residues. Germline V CDR1 and CDR2: LGHDT, YNNKEL (reference sequence). V lost 0 bases and J 4 bases, leaving 3 bases between the germline ends.

The rearrangement joins TRBV20-1 to TRBJ2-2, with D perhaps matching TRBD1 (5 bases). This CDR3 is 13 amino acids long. CDR1 is DFQATT, CDR2 SNEGSKA, per germline (reference sequence). V was cut by 3 bases and J by 8 bases, with 13 bases left in between. CDR3 nucleotides: TGCAGTGCTAGGGACGGACAAACGGGGGAGCTGTTTTTT. Its protein is CSARDGQTGELFF.